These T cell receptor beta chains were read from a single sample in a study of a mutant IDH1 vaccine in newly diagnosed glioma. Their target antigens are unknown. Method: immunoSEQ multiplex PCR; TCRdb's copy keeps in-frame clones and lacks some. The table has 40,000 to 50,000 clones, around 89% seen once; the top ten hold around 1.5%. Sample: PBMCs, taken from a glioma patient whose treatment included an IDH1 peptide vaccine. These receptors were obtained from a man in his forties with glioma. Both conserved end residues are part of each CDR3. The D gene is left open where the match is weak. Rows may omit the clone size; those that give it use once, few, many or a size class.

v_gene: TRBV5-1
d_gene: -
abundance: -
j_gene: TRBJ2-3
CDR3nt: TGCGCCAGCAGCTTGGTGCTGGATACGCAGTATTTT
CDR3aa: CASSLVLDTQYF

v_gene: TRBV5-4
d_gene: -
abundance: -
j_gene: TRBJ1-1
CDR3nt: TGTGCCAGCAGCTCCACACAGCGAGCTAACACTGAAGCTTTCTTT
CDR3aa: CASSSTQRANTEAFF

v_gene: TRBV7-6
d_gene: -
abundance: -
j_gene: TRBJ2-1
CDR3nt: TGTGCCAGCAGCTTTCGCCTAATCATCACTGAGCAGTTCTTC
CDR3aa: CASSFRLIITEQFF

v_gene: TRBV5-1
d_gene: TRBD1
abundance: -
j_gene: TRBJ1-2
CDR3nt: TGCGCCAGCAGCTTCGCGCCCCCATGGGACAGGGGGTTTATCTATGGCTACACCTTC
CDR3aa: CASSFAPPWDRGFIYGYTF

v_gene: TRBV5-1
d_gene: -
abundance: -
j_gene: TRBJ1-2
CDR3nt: TGCGCCAGCAGCTTGGCAGGGGACTATGGCTACACCTTC
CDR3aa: CASSLAGDYGYTF

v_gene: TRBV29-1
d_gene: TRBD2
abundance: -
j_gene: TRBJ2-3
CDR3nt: TGCAGCGTTGAAGCCCGGGGGGGCCGTTCAGATACGCAGTATTTT
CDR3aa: CSVEARGGRSDTQYF

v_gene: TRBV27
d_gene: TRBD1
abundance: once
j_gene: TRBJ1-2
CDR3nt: TGTGCCAGCAGTTTAACAGGGGTGGGAGGCTACACCTTC
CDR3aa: CASSLTGVGGYTF

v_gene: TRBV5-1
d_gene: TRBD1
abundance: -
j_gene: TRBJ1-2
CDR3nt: TGCGCCAGCAGCTTGTCCCGGGACAGCAGTTATGGCTACACCTTC
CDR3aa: CASSLSRDSSYGYTF

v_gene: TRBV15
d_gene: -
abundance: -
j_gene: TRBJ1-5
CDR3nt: TGTGCCACCAGCAGAGATGAATTGACCAGGGTACGTCAGCCCCAGCATTTT
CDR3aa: CATSRDELTRVRQPQHF

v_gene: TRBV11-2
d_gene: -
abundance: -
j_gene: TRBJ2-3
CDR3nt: TGTGCCAGCAGCTTAAATTCGGTCGGTGATACGCAGTATTTT
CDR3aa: CASSLNSVGDTQYF

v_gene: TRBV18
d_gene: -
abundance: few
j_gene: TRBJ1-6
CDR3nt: TGTGCCAGCTCACGGGGGCTTAGCTCCTATAATTCACCCCTCCACTTT
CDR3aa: CASSRGLSSYNSPLHF

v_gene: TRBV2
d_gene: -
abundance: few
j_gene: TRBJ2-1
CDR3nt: TGTGCCAGCAGTGAGGTCCCCTCCGGCGCCTACAATGAGCAGTTCTTC
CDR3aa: CASSEVPSGAYNEQFF

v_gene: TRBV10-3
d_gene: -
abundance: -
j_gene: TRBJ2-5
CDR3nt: TGTGCCATCAGCGAGGGACTCACGGGCCCAGAGACCCAGTACTTC
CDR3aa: CAISEGLTGPETQYF

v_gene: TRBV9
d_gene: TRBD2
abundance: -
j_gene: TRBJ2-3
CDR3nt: TGTGCCAGCACCTTGGAAAGCGGACTAGCGGGGGCCTACACAGATACGCAGTATTTT
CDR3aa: CASTLESGLAGAYTDTQYF

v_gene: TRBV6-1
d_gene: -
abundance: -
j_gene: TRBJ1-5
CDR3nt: TGTGCCAGCAGTGAAGCATCAGGTCAGCCCCAGCATTTT
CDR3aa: CASSEASGQPQHF

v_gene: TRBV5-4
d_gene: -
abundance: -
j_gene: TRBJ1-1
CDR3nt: TGTGCCAGCAGCCTCCCCTGGGGACGGAACACTGAAGCTTTCTTT
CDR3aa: CASSLPWGRNTEAFF

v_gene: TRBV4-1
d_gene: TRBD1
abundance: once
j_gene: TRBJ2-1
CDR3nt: TGCGCCAGCAGCCAAGGGCAGGGGGCGGATGAGCAGTTCTTC
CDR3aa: CASSQGQGADEQFF

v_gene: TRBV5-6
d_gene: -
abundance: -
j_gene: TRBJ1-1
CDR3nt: TGTGCCAGCAGCTATTCCGGGTCGCGGAACACTGAAGCTTTCTTT
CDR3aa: CASSYSGSRNTEAFF

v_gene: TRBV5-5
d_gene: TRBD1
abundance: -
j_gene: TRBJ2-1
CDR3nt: TGTGCCAGCAGCTTAGGGACAGCGTCCTACAATGAGCAGTTCTTC
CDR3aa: CASSLGTASYNEQFF

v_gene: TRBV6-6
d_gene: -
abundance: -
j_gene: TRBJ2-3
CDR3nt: TGTGCCAGCAGCCAGGGCCTAGCGCCAAGCACAGATACGCAGTATTTT
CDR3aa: CASSQGLAPSTDTQYF

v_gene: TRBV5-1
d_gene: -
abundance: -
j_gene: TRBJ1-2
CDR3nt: TGCGCCAGCAGCCTCCCCGGGTCAGAGTCCTATGGCTACACCTTC
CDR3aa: CASSLPGSESYGYTF

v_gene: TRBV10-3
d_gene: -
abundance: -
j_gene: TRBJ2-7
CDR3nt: TGTGCCATCAGCTGGAGAGGGGAGCAGTACTTC
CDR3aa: CAISWRGEQYF

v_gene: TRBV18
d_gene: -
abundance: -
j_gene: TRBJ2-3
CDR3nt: TGTGCCAGCTCACCAAGATTGGGGGGAGAAGATACGCAGTATTTT
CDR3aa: CASSPRLGGEDTQYF

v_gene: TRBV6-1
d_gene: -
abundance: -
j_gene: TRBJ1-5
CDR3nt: TGTGCCAGCAGTCTTCCTCGGCTTGATCAGCCCCAGCATTTT
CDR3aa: CASSLPRLDQPQHF

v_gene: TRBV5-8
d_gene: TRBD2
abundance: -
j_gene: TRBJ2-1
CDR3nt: TGTGCCAGCAGCTTCCTGGGAGGGGAGGTCAGGAATGAGCAGTTCTTC
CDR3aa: CASSFLGGEVRNEQFF

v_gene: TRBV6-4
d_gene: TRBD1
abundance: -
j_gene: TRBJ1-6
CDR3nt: TGTGCCAGCAGTCCGGGACAGTATAATTCACCCCTCCACTTT
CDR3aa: CASSPGQYNSPLHF

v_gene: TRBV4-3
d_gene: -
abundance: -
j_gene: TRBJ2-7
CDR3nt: TGCGCCAGCAGCCAAGAGTCCAGGACCGAGCAGTACTTC
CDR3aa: CASSQESRTEQYF

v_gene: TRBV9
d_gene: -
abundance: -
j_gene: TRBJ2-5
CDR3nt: TGTGCCAGCAGCCCGGAGTCCATACCGCGGGAGACCCAGTACTTC
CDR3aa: CASSPESIPRETQYF

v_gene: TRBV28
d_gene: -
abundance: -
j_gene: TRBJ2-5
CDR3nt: TGTGCCAGCAGCCCAAGACTAAGGAAGCGAATCGGAGAGACCCAGTACTTC
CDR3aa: CASSPRLRKRIGETQYF

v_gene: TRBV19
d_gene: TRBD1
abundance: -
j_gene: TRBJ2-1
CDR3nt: TGTGCCAGTAGGCGCGACAGGGGGACAAACAATGAGCAGTTCTTC
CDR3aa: CASRRDRGTNNEQFF

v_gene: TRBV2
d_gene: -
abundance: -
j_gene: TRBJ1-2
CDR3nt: TGTGCCAGCAGTTCCGGGGGCGGATTCTATGGCTACACCTTC
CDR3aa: CASSSGGGFYGYTF

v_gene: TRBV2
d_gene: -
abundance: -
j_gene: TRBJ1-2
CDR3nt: TGTGCCAGCAGCGGGACATCTTATGGCTACACCTTC
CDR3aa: CASSGTSYGYTF

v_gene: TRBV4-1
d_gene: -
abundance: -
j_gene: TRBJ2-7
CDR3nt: TGCGCCAGCAGCCAGGAGCCGGGCCCGAGCTCCTACGAGCAGTACTTC
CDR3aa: CASSQEPGPSSYEQYF

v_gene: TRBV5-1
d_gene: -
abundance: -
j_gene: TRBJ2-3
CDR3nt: TGCGCCAGCAGCTCGGGGGCCACTTACACTAGCACAGATACGCAGTATTTT
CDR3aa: CASSSGATYTSTDTQYF

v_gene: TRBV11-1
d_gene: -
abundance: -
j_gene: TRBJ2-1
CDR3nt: TGTGCCAGCAGCTTAATGTCCGGGACACTGGCCTACAATGAGCAGTTCTTC
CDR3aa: CASSLMSGTLAYNEQFF

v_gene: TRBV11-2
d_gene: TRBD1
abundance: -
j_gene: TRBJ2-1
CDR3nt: TGTGCCAGCAGCTTAGGTACAGGGGGCCTCGGTGAGCAGTTCTTC
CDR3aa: CASSLGTGGLGEQFF

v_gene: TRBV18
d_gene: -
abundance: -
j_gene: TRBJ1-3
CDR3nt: TGTGCCAGCTCAGCCGGGGGGGCTGGAAACACCATATATTTT
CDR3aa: CASSAGGAGNTIYF

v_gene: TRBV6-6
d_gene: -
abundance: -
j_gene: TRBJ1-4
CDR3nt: TGTGCCAGCAGTTTCCCTGAGCGTGGAAAACTGTTTTTT
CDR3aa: CASSFPERGKLFF

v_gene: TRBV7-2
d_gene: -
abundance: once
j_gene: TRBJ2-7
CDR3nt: TGTGCCAGCAGCTTAGGGTCAGTAGAGCAGTACTTC
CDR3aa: CASSLGSVEQYF

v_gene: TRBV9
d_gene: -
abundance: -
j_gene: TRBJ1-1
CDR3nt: TGTGCCAGCAGCCTGACTTGGAACACTGAAGCTTTCTTT
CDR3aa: CASSLTWNTEAFF

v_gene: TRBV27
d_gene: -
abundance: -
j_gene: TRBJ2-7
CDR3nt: TGTGCCAGCAGTCCCTCGCAGGGAGGCGACCACGAGCAGTACTTC
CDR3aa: CASSPSQGGDHEQYF

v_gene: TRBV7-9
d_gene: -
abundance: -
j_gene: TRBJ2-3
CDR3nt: TGTGCCAGCAGCTTCGTAGGGGCCGCAGATACGCAGTATTTT
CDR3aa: CASSFVGAADTQYF

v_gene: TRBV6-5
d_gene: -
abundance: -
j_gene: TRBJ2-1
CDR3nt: TGTGCCAGCAGATCAGACAGGGAGGATGAGCAGTTCTTC
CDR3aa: CASRSDREDEQFF

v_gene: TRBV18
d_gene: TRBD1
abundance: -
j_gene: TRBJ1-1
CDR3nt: TGTGCCAGCTCACGGGGGACAGGGGAAGCTGAAGCTTTCTTT
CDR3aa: CASSRGTGEAEAFF

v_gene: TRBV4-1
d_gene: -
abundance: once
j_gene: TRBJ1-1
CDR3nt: TGCGCCAGCAGCCTAGAGCCGGTGGGACGGGTGAACACTGAAGCTTTCTTT
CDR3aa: CASSLEPVGRVNTEAFF

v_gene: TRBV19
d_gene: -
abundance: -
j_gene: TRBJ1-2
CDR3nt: TGTGCCAGTACCCCCGGGGGCCGGTATGGCTACACCTTC
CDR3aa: CASTPGGRYGYTF

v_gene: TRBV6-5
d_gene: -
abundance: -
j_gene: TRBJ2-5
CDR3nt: TGTGCCAGCGTTCGGGCAATCTTGGAGACCCAGTACTTC
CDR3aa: CASVRAILETQYF

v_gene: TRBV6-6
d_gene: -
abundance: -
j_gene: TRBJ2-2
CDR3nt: TGTGCCAGCAGTTACCCGGAGGGGGAGCTGTTTTTT
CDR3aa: CASSYPEGELFF

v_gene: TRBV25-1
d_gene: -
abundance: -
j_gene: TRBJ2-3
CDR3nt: TGTGCCAGCAGTCGATCACGAGCCACAGATACGCAGTATTTT
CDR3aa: CASSRSRATDTQYF

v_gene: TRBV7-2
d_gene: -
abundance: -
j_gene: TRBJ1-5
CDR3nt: TGTGCCAGCAGCCTTCAGGGGAGTCAGCCCCAGCATTTT
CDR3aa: CASSLQGSQPQHF

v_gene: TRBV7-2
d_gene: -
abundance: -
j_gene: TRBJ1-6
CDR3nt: TGTGCCAGCAGCTTAAGAAGACAGCAAAATTCACCCCTCCACTTT
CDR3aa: CASSLRRQQNSPLHF

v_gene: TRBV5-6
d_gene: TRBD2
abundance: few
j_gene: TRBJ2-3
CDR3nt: TGTGCCAGCAGCGGTACAGACCCGGGACTAGCGGGAGCCGCAGATACGCAGTATTTT
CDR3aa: CASSGTDPGLAGAADTQYF

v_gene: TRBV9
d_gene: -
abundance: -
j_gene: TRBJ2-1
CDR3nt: TGTGCCAGCAGCCCAGGGGGGGGAGGGTACAATGAGCAGTTCTTC
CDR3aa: CASSPGGGGYNEQFF